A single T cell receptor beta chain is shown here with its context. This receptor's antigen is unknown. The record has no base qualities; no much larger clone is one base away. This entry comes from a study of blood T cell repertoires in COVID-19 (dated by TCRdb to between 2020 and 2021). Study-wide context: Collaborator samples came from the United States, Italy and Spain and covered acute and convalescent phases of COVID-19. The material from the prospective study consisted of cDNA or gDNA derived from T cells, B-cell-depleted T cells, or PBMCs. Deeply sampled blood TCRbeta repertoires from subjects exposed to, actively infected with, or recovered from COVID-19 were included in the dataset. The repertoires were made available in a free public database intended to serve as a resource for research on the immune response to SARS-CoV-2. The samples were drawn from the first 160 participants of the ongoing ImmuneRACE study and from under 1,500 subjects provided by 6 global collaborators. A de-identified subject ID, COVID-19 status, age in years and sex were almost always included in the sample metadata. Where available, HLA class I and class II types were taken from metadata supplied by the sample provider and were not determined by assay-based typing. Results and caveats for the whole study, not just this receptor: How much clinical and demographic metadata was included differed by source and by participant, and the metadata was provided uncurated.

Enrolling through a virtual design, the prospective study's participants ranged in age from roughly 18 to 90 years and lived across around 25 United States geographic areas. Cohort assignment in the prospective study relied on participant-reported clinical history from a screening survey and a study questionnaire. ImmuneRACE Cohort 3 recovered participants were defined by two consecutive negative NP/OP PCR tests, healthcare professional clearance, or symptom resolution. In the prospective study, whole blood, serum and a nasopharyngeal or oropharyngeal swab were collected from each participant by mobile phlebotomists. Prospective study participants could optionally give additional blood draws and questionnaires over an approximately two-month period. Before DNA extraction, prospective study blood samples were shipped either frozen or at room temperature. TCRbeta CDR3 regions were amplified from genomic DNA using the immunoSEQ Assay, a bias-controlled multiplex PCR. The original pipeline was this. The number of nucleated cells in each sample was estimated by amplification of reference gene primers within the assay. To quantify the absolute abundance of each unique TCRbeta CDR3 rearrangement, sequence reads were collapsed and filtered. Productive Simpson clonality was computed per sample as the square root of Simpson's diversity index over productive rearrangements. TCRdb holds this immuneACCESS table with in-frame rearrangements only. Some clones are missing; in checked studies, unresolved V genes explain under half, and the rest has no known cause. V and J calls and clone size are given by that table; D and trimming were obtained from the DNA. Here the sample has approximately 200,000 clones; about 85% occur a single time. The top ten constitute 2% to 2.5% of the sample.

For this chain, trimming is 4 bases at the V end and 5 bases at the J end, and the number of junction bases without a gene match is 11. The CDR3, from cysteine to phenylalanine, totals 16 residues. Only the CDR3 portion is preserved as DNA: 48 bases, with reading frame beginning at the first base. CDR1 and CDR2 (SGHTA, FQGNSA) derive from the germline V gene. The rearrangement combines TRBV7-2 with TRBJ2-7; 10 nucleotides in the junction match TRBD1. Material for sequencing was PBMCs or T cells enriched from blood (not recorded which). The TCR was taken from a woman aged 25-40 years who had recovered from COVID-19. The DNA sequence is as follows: TGTGCCAGCAGCTACCTCCGGGGACAGGGGCCCCACGAGCAGTACTTC. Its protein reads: CASSYLRGQGPHEQYF.